The following is a T cell receptor (beta chain) sequence with its context. This sample is drawn from a study of control samples from healthy donors and cancer patients. Generated by immunoSEQ multiplex PCR, the TCRdb table keeps only in-frame clones and is missing some. This sample has about 140,000 clones, with 89% found just once. This CDR3 is built from 13 residues. Trimming stripped 8 bases from V and 6 bases from J, with 17 bases between. Germline CDR1 reads SGHAT; CDR2 reads FQNNGV. The chain couples TRBV11-2 to TRBJ2-7; D may be TRBD1 or TRBD2 (5 bases each). The TCR comes from a man younger than 45 in good health. Sequenced sample: blood. CDR3 protein: CASGTGFRAEQYF. The CDR3 DNA follows: TGTGCCAGCGGCACGGGATTCAGGGCCGAGCAGTACTTC.